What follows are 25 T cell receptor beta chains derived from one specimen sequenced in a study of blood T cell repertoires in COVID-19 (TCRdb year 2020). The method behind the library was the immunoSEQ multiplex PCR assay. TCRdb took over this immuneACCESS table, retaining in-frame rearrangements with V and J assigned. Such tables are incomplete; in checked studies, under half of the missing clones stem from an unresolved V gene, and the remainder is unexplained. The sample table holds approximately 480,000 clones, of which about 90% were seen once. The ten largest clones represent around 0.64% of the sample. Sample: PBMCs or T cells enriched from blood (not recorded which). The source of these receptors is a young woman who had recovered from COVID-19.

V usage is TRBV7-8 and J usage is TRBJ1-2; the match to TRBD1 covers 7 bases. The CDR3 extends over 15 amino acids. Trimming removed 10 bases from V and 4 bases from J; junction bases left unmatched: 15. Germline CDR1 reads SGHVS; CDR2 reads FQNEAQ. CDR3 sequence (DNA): TGTGCCACCCGGGAGGGGGCGCCGGGACTCTATGGCTACACCTTC. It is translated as CATREGAPGLYGYTF.

CDR3 DNA sequence: TGTGCCTGGTCCCGGGACTCAAATACAGATACGCAGTATTTT. As protein: CAWSRDSNTDTQYF. This chain links TRBV30 with TRBJ2-3; maybe TRBD2 (6 bases). Trimming took 5 bases from V and 3 from J, leaving 15 bases between them. This CDR3 contains 14 residues. Germline V gene data show CDR1 as GTSNPN and CDR2 as SVGIG (reference sequence).

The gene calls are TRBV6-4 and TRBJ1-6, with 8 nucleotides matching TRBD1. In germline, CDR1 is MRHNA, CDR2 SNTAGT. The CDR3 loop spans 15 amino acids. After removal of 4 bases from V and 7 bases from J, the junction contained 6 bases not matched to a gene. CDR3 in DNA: TGTGCCAGCAGTGTCGAACAGGGGGAGAATTCACCCCTCCACTTT. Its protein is CASSVEQGENSPLHF.

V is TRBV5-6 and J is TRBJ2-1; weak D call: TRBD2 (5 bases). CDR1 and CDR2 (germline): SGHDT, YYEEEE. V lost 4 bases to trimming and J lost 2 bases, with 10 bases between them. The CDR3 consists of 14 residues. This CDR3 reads CASSPGMPYNEQFF. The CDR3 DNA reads TGTGCCAGCAGCCCGGGGATGCCCTACAATGAGCAGTTCTTC.

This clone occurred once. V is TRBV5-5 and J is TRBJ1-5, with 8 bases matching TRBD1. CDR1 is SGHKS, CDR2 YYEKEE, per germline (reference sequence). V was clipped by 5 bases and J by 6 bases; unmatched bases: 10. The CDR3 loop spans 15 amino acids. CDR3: CASSLTGDIGQPQHF. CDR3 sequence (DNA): TGTGCCAGCAGTTTGACAGGGGATATTGGTCAGCCCCAGCATTTT.

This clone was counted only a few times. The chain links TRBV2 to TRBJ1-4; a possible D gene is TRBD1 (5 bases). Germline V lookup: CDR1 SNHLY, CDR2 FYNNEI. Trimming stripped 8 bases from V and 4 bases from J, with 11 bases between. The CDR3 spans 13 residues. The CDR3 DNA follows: TGTGCCAGCTACACCGACAGTAATGAAAAACTGTTTTTT. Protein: CASYTDSNEKLFF.

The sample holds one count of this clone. The CDR3 nucleotides read TGTGCCAGCAGCTCAACCCCGGGGGGTTCACCCCTCCACTTT. Its protein product is CASSSTPGGSPLHF. The chain links TRBV7-9 to TRBJ1-6, with a weak D call TRBD1 (5 bases). The CDR3 covers 14 residues. Germline V gene data show CDR1 as SEHNR and CDR2 as FQNEAQ (reference sequence). Trimming stripped 4 bases from V and 9 bases from J, with 13 bases between.

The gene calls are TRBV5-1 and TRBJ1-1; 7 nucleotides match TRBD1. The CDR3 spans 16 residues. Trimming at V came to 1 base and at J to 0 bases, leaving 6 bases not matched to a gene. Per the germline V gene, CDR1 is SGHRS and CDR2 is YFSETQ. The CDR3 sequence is CASSLKGQVMNTEAFF. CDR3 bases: TGCGCCAGCAGCTTGAAAGGACAGGTCATGAACACTGAAGCTTTCTTT.

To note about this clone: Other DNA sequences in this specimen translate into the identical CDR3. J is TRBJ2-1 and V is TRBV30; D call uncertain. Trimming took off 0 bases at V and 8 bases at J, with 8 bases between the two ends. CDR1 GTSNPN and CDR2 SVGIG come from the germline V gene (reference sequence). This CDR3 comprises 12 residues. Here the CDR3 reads CAWSVIRDEQFF. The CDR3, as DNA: TGTGCCTGGAGTGTAATACGGGATGAGCAGTTCTTC.

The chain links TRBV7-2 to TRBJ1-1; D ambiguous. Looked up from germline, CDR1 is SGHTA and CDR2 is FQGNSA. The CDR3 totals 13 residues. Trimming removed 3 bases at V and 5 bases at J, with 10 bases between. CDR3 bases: TGTGCCAGCAGCTTGGTTTTGAGTACTGAAGCTTTCTTT. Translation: CASSLVLSTEAFF.

CDR3 sequence reads: CASSLAQGSTEAFF. CDR3 coding DNA: TGCGCCAGCAGCTTGGCCCAGGGGAGCACTGAAGCTTTCTTT. This chain uses TRBV5-1 with TRBJ1-1; D is perhaps TRBD1 (6 bases). The CDR3 is 14 amino acids. Between the trimmed V and J ends, which lost 0 bases and 4 bases, there was a span of 10 bases. The germline CDR1 and CDR2 sequences are SGHRS and YFSETQ. The whole variable domain, filled in from reference TRBV5-1 and TRBJ1-1, reads KAGVTQTPRYLIKTRGQQVTLSCSPISGHRSVSWYQQTPGQGLQFLFEYFSETQRNKGNFPGRFSGRQFSNSRSEMNVSTLELGDSALYLCASSLAQGSTEAFFGQGTRLTVV.

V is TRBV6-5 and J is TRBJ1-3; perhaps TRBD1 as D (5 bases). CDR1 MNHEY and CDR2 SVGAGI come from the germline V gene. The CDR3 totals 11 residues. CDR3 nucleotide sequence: TGTGCTATAGGGGTTGGAAACACCATATATTTT. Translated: CAIGVGNTIYF.

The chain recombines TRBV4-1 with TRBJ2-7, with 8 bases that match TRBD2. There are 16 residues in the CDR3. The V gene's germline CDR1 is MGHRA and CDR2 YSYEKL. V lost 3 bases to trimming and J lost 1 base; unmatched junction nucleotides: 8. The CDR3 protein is CASSHSAGTRSYEQYF. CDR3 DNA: TGCGCCAGCAGCCACTCAGCAGGGACTAGATCCTACGAGCAGTACTTC.

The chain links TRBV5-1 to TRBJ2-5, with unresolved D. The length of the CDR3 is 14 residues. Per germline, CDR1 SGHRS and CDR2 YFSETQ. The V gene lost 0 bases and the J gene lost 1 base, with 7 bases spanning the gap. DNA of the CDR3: TGCGCCAGCAGCTTGGGACTGAGCCAAGAGACCCAGTACTTC. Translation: CASSLGLSQETQYF.

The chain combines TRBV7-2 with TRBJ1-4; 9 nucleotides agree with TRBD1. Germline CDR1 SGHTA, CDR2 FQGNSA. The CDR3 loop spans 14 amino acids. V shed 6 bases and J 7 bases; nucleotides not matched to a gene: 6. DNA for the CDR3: TGTGCCAGCAGTCCTGGACAGGGGCGTGAAAAACTGTTTTTT. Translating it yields CASSPGQGREKLFF.

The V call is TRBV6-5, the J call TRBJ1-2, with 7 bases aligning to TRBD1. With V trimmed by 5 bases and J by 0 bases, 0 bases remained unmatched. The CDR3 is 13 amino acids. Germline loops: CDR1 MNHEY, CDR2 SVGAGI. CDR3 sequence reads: CASSRGPNYGYTF. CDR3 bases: TGTGCCAGCAGTAGGGGGCCTAACTATGGCTACACCTTC.

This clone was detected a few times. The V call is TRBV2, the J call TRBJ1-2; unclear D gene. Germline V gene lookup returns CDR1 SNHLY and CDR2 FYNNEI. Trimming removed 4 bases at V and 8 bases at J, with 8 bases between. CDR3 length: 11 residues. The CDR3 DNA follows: TGTGCCAGCAGTGCGGAGGGAGGCTACACCTTC. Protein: CASSAEGGYTF.

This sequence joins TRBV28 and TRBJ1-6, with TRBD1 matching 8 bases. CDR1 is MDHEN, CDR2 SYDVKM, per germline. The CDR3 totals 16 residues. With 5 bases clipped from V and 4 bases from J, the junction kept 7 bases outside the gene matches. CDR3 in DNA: TGTGCCAGCAGTCAAACACGGACAGGGTATAATTCACCCCTCCACTTT. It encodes CASSQTRTGYNSPLHF.

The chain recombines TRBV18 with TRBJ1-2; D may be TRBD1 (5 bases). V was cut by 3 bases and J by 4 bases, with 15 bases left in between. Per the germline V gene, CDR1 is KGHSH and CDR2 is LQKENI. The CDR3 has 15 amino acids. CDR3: CASSPIQGAGYGYTF. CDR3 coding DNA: TGTGCCAGCTCACCGATCCAGGGAGCGGGCTATGGCTACACCTTC. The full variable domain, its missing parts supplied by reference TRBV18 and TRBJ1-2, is NAGVMQNPRHLVRRRGQEARLRCSPMKGHSHVYWYRQLPEEGLKFMVYLQKENIIDESGMPKERFSAEFPKEGPSILRIQQVVRGDSAAYFCASSPIQGAGYGYTFGSGTRLTVV.

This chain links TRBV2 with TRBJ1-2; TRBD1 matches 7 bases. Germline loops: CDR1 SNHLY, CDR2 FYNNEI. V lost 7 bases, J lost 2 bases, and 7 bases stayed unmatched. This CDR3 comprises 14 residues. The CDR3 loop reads CASISDRLNYGYTF. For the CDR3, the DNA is TGTGCCAGCATATCGGACAGGTTAAACTATGGCTACACCTTC.

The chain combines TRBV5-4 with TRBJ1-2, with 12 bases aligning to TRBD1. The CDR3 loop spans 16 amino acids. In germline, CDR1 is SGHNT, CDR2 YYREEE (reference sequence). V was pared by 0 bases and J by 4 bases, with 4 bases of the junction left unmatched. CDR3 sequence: CASSLVGTGGVYGYTF. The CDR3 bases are TGTGCCAGCAGCTTGGTTGGGACAGGGGGCGTCTATGGCTACACCTTC.

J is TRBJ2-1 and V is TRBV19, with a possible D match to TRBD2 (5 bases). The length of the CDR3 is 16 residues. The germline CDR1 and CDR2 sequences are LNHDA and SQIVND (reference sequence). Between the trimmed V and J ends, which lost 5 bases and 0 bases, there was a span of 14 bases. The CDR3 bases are TGTGCCAGTAGTCCCCTGGGAGTAAGCTCCTACAATGAGCAGTTCTTC. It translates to CASSPLGVSSYNEQFF. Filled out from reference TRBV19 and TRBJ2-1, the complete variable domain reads DGGITQSPKYLFRKEGQNVTLSCEQNLNHDAMYWYRQDPGQGLRLIYYSQIVNDFQKGDIAEGYSVSREKKESFPLTVTSAQKNPTAFYLCASSPLGVSSYNEQFFGPGTRLTVL.

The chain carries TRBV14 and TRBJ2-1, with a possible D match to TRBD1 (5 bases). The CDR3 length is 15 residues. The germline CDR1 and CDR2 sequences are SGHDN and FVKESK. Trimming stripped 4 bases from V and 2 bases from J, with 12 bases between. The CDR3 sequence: CASSLWGAAYNEQFF. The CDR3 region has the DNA TGTGCCAGCAGCCTCTGGGGCGCCGCCTACAATGAGCAGTTCTTC.

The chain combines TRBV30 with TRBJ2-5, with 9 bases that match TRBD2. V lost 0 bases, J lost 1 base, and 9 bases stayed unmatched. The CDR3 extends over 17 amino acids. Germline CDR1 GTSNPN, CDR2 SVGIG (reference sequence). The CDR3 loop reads CAWSVGERGAIQETQYF. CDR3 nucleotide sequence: TGTGCCTGGAGTGTAGGGGAGCGGGGGGCGATCCAAGAGACCCAGTACTTC.

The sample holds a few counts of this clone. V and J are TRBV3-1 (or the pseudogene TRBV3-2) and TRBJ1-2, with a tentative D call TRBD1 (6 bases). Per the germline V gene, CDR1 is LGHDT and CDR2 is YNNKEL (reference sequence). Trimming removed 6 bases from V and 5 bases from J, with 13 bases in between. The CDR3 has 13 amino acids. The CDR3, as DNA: TGTGCCAGCAGTACGGACAGTAGGTATGGCTACACCTTC. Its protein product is CASSTDSRYGYTF.